The 24 T cell receptor beta chains reported below all come from one sample, sequenced in a study of cytomegalovirus exposure and HLA in healthy donors. Use of 60 Vbeta and 13 Jbeta primers characterized the PCR. Profiling relied on immunoSEQ multiplex PCR, and the TCRdb table lists in-frame clones only, not all of them. The repertoire has 230,000 or so clones, about nine tenths of them found once; the top ten carry around 1.7%. Sequencing was performed on PBMCs. The receptors derive from a girl aged 2-10 years in good health and CMV-seronegative.

This clone was observed a handful of times. This chain joins TRBV5-1 and TRBJ1-1; D unresolved. Looked up from germline, CDR1 is SGHRS and CDR2 is YFSETQ. This CDR3 region has 14 residues. Between the trimmed V and J ends, which lost 4 bases and 0 bases, there was a span of 10 bases. CDR3 region: CASSPVGLNTEAFF. The CDR3 nucleotides are TGCGCCAGCAGCCCCGTTGGGCTGAACACTGAAGCTTTCTTT.

This clone has only one observation. This chain connects TRBV6-5 to TRBJ1-3, with D uncertain. CDR3 length: 14 amino acids. Germline CDR1 reads MNHEY; CDR2 reads SVGAGI. V was clipped by 6 bases and J by 2 bases, with 11 bases between them. Written as DNA, the CDR3 is TGTGCCAGCAGCCTGCGAGGCGCTGGAAACACCATATATTTT. Translation: CASSLRGAGNTIYF.

This chain connects TRBV10-3 to TRBJ2-7, with 10 bases that match TRBD2. With 10 bases clipped from V and 4 bases from J, the junction kept 10 bases outside the gene matches. This CDR3 contains 14 residues. Germline lookup yields CDR1 ENHRY and CDR2 SYGVKD. CDR3 loop: CATQIPSGSYEQYF. The CDR3 DNA is TGTGCCACTCAGATCCCTAGCGGGAGTTACGAGCAGTACTTC.

For this clone: Germline and junction disagree at one end, which may indicate a read error. This sequence joins TRBV27 and TRBJ2-5; 7 bases line up with TRBD1. Germline V gives CDR1 MNHEY, CDR2 SMNVEV (reference sequence). The CDR3 totals 16 residues. The DNA for the CDR3 is TGTGCCAGCAGTTTATGGGGCTCGACAGGGAGAGAGGCCCAGTACTTC. Its protein is CASSLWGSTGREAQYF.

This chain joins TRBV9 and TRBJ2-3; TRBD1 is a possible D gene (5 bases). V gave up 4 bases and J gave up 0 bases, with 12 bases separating them. Germline lookup yields CDR1 SGDLS and CDR2 YYNGEE. The CDR3 extends over 15 amino acids. This chain's CDR3 is CASSYDSSSTDTQYF. CDR3 coding DNA: TGTGCCAGCAGCTACGACAGCTCTAGCACAGATACGCAGTATTTT.

The chain joins TRBV5-1 to TRBJ1-1; 8 nucleotides agree with TRBD1. Germline-derived CDR1 and CDR2 are SGHRS and YFSETQ. The CDR3 runs to 14 residues. Unmatched junction bases numbered 5, after V lost 2 bases and J lost 5 bases. The CDR3 loop is CASSLQGEGTEAFF. In DNA, the CDR3 is TGCGCCAGCAGCTTACAGGGGGAAGGGACTGAAGCTTTCTTT.

This sequence joins TRBV5-1 and TRBJ1-6, with D perhaps TRBD1 (6 bases). CDR1 and CDR2 (germline): SGHRS, YFSETQ. The CDR3 consists of 13 residues. The ends were cut back, 4 bases at V and 7 bases at J, with 9 bases in the middle. In DNA, the CDR3 is TGCGCCAGCAGCGCCACAGGGAATTCACCCCTCCACTTT. Translation: CASSATGNSPLHF.

This chain uses TRBV5-6 with TRBJ2-5; TRBD2 matches 8 bases. Germline V gives CDR1 SGHDT, CDR2 YYEEEE. The V and J ends lost 4 bases and 2 bases, in that order; junction bases with no gene match: 4. The CDR3 totals 14 residues. CDR3 DNA: TGTGCCAGCAGCCGAGTAGCGGGGCAAGAGACCCAGTACTTC. This sequence encodes CASSRVAGQETQYF.

The rearrangement links TRBV18 to TRBJ1-3; TRBD1 matches 7 bases. From germline, CDR1 is KGHSH and CDR2 LQKENI. V trimming: 3 bases; J trimming: 0 bases; junction bases outside the gene matches: 8. This CDR3 contains 17 residues. CDR3 in amino acids: CASSPMEGAFSGNTIYF. The CDR3 region has the DNA TGTGCCAGCTCACCGATGGAGGGGGCCTTCTCTGGAAACACCATATATTTT.

The J gene is TRBJ1-5, the V gene TRBV6-5; D is perhaps TRBD1 (6 bases). Germline V gives CDR1 MNHEY, CDR2 SVGAGI. CDR3 length: 15 amino acids. Deletions cut 5 bases from V and 5 bases from J, with 16 bases between. The CDR3 here is CASSLIQGSDQPQHF. CDR3 nucleotide sequence: TGTGCCAGCAGTCTCATACAGGGTAGTGATCAGCCCCAGCATTTT.

The sample holds a few counts of this clone. The gene calls are TRBV4-1 and TRBJ1-2; 9 positions match TRBD1. Germline values: CDR1 MGHRA, CDR2 YSYEKL. V was clipped by 1 base and J by 4 bases; unmatched bases: 4. The CDR3 runs to 15 residues. Here the CDR3 reads CASSQGTGAFYGYTF. CDR3 nucleotide sequence: TGCGCCAGCAGCCAAGGGACAGGGGCTTTCTATGGCTACACCTTC.

This sequence joins TRBV2 and TRBJ1-2, with TRBD1 matching over 9 bases. The J segment lost 7 bases and the V segment lost 9 bases, leaving 6 bases of the junction unmatched. Germline values: CDR1 SNHLY, CDR2 FYNNEI. The CDR3 has 12 residues. CDR3 sequence (DNA): TGTGCCAGTCAAGGACAGGGGTTTGGCTACACCTTC. Its translation: CASQGQGFGYTF.

V usage is TRBV28 and J usage is TRBJ2-7, with 10 bases fitting TRBD2. CDR1 MDHEN and CDR2 SYDVKM come from the germline V gene. V shed 3 bases, J shed 0 bases, and the junction held 8 bases outside the gene matches. The CDR3 runs to 17 residues. Here the CDR3 reads CASSFLGLADTSYEQYF. The CDR3 coding sequence is TGTGCCAGCAGTTTCCTCGGACTAGCGGATACCTCCTACGAGCAGTACTTC.

This chain connects TRBV6-1 to TRBJ2-5, with no clear D. Germline CDR1 and CDR2: MNHNS and SASEGT. This CDR3 spans 13 amino acids. V was cut by 4 bases and J by 5 bases, with 11 bases left in between. The CDR3 sequence is CASSVRPSETQYF. The CDR3 DNA follows: TGTGCCAGCAGTGTGCGCCCCTCGGAGACCCAGTACTTC.

The rearrangement joins TRBV6-1 to TRBJ2-7; D unresolved. CDR1 is MNHNS and CDR2 is SASEGT in the germline V gene. This CDR3 contains 13 residues. The V end was cut by 5 bases, the J end by 1 base, with 9 bases between. The CDR3 region is CASSLFSSYEQYF. The CDR3 bases are TGTGCCAGCAGTCTCTTTTCGTCCTACGAGCAGTACTTC.

V is TRBV6-4 and J is TRBJ2-2; TRBD1 might be the D (6 bases). Germline loops: CDR1 MRHNA, CDR2 SNTAGT. Trimming left V 5 bases short and J 0 bases short, with 13 bases between. The CDR3 totals 16 residues. CDR3 protein: CASSPRGQTNTGELFF. CDR3 DNA: TGTGCCAGCAGTCCAAGGGGACAAACGAACACCGGGGAGCTGTTTTTT.

The rearrangement uses TRBV2 and TRBJ1-5; 7 bases are shared with TRBD1. Germline loops: CDR1 SNHLY, CDR2 FYNNEI. V gave up 2 bases and J gave up 2 bases; unmatched junction bases: 3. The CDR3 is 15 amino acids. CDR3 coding DNA: TGTGCCAGCAGTGAATACAGGGGAGGCAATCAGCCCCAGCATTTT. It translates to CASSEYRGGNQPQHF.

The chain is built from TRBV6-1 and TRBJ2-7; 14 bases are a match to TRBD2. CDR3 length equals 16 residues. Looked up from germline, CDR1 is MNHNS and CDR2 is SASEGT. Unmatched junction bases numbered 8, after V lost 4 bases and J lost 6 bases. In nucleotides, the CDR3 is TGTGCCAGCAGTGGACTAGCGGGGGGGTCCGGAGGCGAGCAGTACTTC. Translation gives CASSGLAGGSGGEQYF.

This chain connects TRBV19 to TRBJ1-5, with TRBD1 matching over 9 bases. The CDR3 length is 17 residues. Trimming cost V 5 bases and J 2 bases; bases outside gene matches: 10. Germline values: CDR1 LNHDA, CDR2 SQIVND (reference sequence). The CDR3 protein is CASSSLTGGARNQPQHF. The CDR3 DNA reads TGTGCCAGTAGTTCTCTGACAGGGGGGGCGCGCAATCAGCCCCAGCATTTT.

This clone showed up just once. The chain joins TRBV4-1 to TRBJ1-5, with D perhaps TRBD1 (5 bases). The germline CDR1 and CDR2 sequences are MGHRA and YSYEKL. V lost 4 bases, J lost 5 bases, and 18 bases lay in between. The CDR3 loop spans 16 amino acids. CDR3 sequence (DNA): TGCGCCAGCAGCCCTAGACACCCCGGGGGGTATCAGCCCCAGCATTTT. Translation: CASSPRHPGGYQPQHF.

J is TRBJ2-7 and V is TRBV27; D possibly corresponds to TRBD1 (6 bases). There are 17 residues in the CDR3. The germline V gene encodes CDR1 MNHEY and CDR2 SMNVEV (reference sequence). Trimming took off 0 bases at V and 0 bases at J, with 15 bases between the two ends. The DNA of the CDR3 is TGTGCCAGCAGTTTATCATACTCGGGACATGGCTCCTACGAGCAGTACTTC. Its protein product is CASSLSYSGHGSYEQYF.

The chain carries TRBV7-2 and TRBJ1-2; D might be TRBD1 (5 bases). V gave up 5 bases and J gave up 2 bases, with 6 bases separating them. Germline V CDR1 and CDR2: SGHTA, FQGNSA. This CDR3 is 12 amino acids long. CDR3 protein: CASSPGNYGYTF. Here the CDR3 DNA reads TGTGCCAGCAGCCCAGGGAACTATGGCTACACCTTC.

The J gene is TRBJ2-7, the V gene TRBV19; weak D call: TRBD1 (6 bases). The CDR3 consists of 14 residues. CDR1 is LNHDA and CDR2 is SQIVND in the germline V gene (reference sequence). Deletions cut 4 bases from V and 5 bases from J, with 15 bases between. CDR3 coding DNA: TGTGCCAGTAGTACGACAGGCAGTAGAGACGAGCAGTACTTC. It encodes CASSTTGSRDEQYF.

This clone came up once. The gene calls are TRBV6-4 and TRBJ2-1; the D gene is possibly TRBD2 (6 bases). Trimming stripped 4 bases from V and 7 bases from J, with 23 bases between. This CDR3 has 17 amino acids. Germline V CDR1 and CDR2: MRHNA, SNTAGT. The CDR3 nucleotides are TGTGCCAGCAGTGCCCGCACTGCCCCCGGGGGAATTAATGAGCAGTTCTTC. Residues: CASSARTAPGGINEQFF.